A single sample is the source of the 8 T cell receptor beta chains below, sequenced in a study of blood T cell repertoires in COVID-19. Clones were read by immunoSEQ multiplex PCR, and TCRdb kept only the in-frame ones, dropping some. The sample consists of a few hundred thousand clones, more than 70% of them appearing once. The sample comprised peripheral blood. The receptors come from a man older than 75 with acute or convalescent COVID-19.

The chain is built from TRBV5-1 and TRBJ2-1, with 8 bases lining up with TRBD2. After removal of 4 bases from V and 7 bases from J, the junction contained 13 bases not matched to a gene. Germline CDR1 SGHRS, CDR2 YFSETQ. This CDR3 comprises 16 residues. The CDR3 loop reads CASSIWTTPGGNEQFF. For the CDR3, the DNA is TGCGCCAGCAGCATCTGGACTACCCCGGGGGGGAATGAGCAGTTCTTC.

This clone was picked up a small number of times. The genes are TRBV28 and TRBJ2-1; the match to TRBD2 covers 11 bases. Per the germline V gene, CDR1 is MDHEN and CDR2 is SYDVKM. J gave up 3 bases and V 5 bases, and 6 bases lay outside the gene matches. The CDR3 length is 16 residues. In DNA form, the CDR3 reads TGTGCCAGCAGTCCTATAGCGGGGGGGCTCTACAATGAGCAGTTCTTC. Residues: CASSPIAGGLYNEQFF.

This rearrangement joins TRBV11-2 to TRBJ2-2; possible D gene TRBD2, 6 bases. The germline V gene encodes CDR1 SGHAT and CDR2 FQNNGV. Trimming removed 5 bases at V and 0 bases at J, with 13 bases between. This CDR3 region has 16 residues. The CDR3 spells CASSPLAGTNTGELFF. The CDR3 bases are TGTGCCAGCAGCCCACTGGCGGGGACGAACACCGGGGAGCTGTTTTTT.

This sequence joins TRBV9 and TRBJ2-7; TRBD2 agrees at 10 bases. From germline, CDR1 is SGDLS and CDR2 YYNGEE. Trimming removed 4 bases from V and 0 bases from J; junction bases left unmatched: 10. This CDR3 is built from 17 residues. The CDR3 sequence is CASSPDSGTSDSYEQYF. The CDR3 nucleotides are TGTGCCAGCAGCCCCGATTCCGGGACTAGCGACTCCTACGAGCAGTACTTC.

V gene TRBV2 combines with J gene TRBJ1-6; D call uncertain. CDR1 SNHLY and CDR2 FYNNEI come from the germline V gene. This CDR3 is 16 amino acids long. Trimming removed 2 bases from V and 7 bases from J, with 15 bases in between. The CDR3 sequence: CASSERAAGGNSPLHF. The CDR3 DNA reads as TGTGCCAGCAGTGAACGGGCGGCCGGAGGGAATTCACCCCTCCACTTT.

In the case of this clone: Other DNA sequences in this specimen translate into the identical CDR3. The chain recombines TRBV5-1 with TRBJ2-3, with unresolved D. CDR1 is SGHRS, CDR2 YFSETQ, per germline. Trimming removed 0 bases at V and 2 bases at J, with 4 bases between. The CDR3 has 13 amino acids. CDR3 bases: TGCGCCAGCAGCTTGGATTACACAGATACGCAGTATTTT. Its protein is CASSLDYTDTQYF.

This chain joins TRBV6-6 and TRBJ1-2; perhaps TRBD1 as D (6 bases). V was pared by 6 bases and J by 8 bases, with 19 bases between. CDR3 size: 14 residues. From germline, CDR1 is MNHNY and CDR2 SVGAGI (reference sequence). CDR3 protein: CASSPRSGGEGYTF. Written as DNA, the CDR3 is TGTGCCAGCAGCCCCCGATCGGGGGGCGAAGGCTACACCTTC.

The chain combines TRBV5-1 with TRBJ1-2; a possible D gene is TRBD1 (6 bases). The CDR3 sequence is 15 residues long. The V and J ends lost 4 bases and 8 bases respectively, with 21 bases between them. Germline V CDR1 and CDR2: SGHRS, YFSETQ. The CDR3 bases are TGCGCCAGCAGCGTGGCCGGTGGCAGGGACAAAGGCTACACCTTC. Translated, it gives CASSVAGGRDKGYTF.